These 21 T cell receptor beta chains share one sample of origin, sequenced in a study of blood T cell repertoires in COVID-19. Sequenced by immunoSEQ multiplex PCR; TCRdb stores in-frame clones only, minus some. The sample gives 190,000 or so clones, more than 80% of which show up once; 1.2% is in the top ten. Material for sequencing was PBMCs or T cells enriched from blood (not recorded which). These TCRs come from a man aged 25-45 years who had recovered from COVID-19.

The chain employs TRBV5-7 and TRBJ1-5, with D unclear. TRBV5-7 is classed as an ORF, of uncertain function. The CDR3 totals 17 residues. Trimming left V 0 bases short and J 0 bases short, with 13 bases between. This CDR3 reads CASSLASQHYSNQPQHF. CDR3 coding DNA: TGTGCCAGCAGCTTGGCCTCTCAGCACTATAGCAATCAGCCCCAGCATTTT.

The chain uses TRBV7-2 and TRBJ1-6, with 7 bases that match TRBD1. The J segment lost 8 bases and the V segment lost 6 bases, leaving 13 bases of the junction unmatched. The CDR3 contains 16 residues. The germline V gene encodes CDR1 SGHTA and CDR2 FQGNSA. The CDR3 spells CASRKRTGPLDSPLHF. The CDR3 nucleotides are TGTGCCAGCAGAAAAAGGACAGGTCCCCTTGATTCACCCCTCCACTTT. The whole variable domain, remainder taken from reference TRBV7-2 and TRBJ1-6, is GAGVSQSPSNKVTEKGKDVELRCDPISGHTALYWYRQSLGQGLEFLIYFQGNSAPDKSGLPSDRFSAERTGGSVSTLTIQRTQQEDSAVYLCASRKRTGPLDSPLHFGNGTRLTVT.

This clone was counted only a few times. V gene TRBV6-1 combines with J gene TRBJ2-1; 11 bases are shared with TRBD2. V shed 4 bases and J 4 bases; nucleotides not matched to a gene: 9. The CDR3 loop spans 17 amino acids. The germline gives CDR1 MNHNS, CDR2 SASEGT. CDR3 coding DNA: TGTGCCAGCAGTGGCCGGGTACTAGCGGGGGTGTACAATGAGCAGTTCTTC. This sequence encodes CASSGRVLAGVYNEQFF.

The rearrangement joins TRBV6-5 to TRBJ2-1, with a tentative D call TRBD1 (5 bases). V lost 0 bases to trimming and J lost 10 bases, with 7 bases between them. Germline CDR1 reads MNHEY; CDR2 reads SVGAGI. The CDR3 covers 12 residues. CDR3 amino acids: CASSYSQGEQFF. CDR3 DNA: TGTGCCAGCAGTTACTCGCAGGGCGAGCAGTTCTTC.

The rearrangement links TRBV5-1 to TRBJ2-5, with 7 nucleotides matching TRBD2. Germline V gene lookup returns CDR1 SGHRS and CDR2 YFSETQ. The CDR3 is made up of 15 amino acids. Losses at the gene ends were 2 bases for V and 2 bases for J; bases not matched to a gene: 6. The CDR3 DNA is TGCGCCAGCAGCTTAGCTGGGGGGGTACAAGAGACCCAGTACTTC. Amino acids: CASSLAGGVQETQYF.

The chain joins TRBV19 to TRBJ2-3; 7 bases are shared with TRBD1. The CDR3 sequence is 13 residues long. Per germline, CDR1 LNHDA and CDR2 SQIVND (reference sequence). J gave up 6 bases and V 6 bases, and 6 bases lay outside the gene matches. The CDR3 coding sequence is TGTGCCAGTAGCCGGACAGGTACGGATACGCAGTATTTT. It codes for CASSRTGTDTQYF. Full variable domain (outside the CDR3, taken from reference TRBV19 and TRBJ2-3): DGGITQSPKYLFRKEGQNVTLSCEQNLNHDAMYWYRQDPGQGLRLIYYSQIVNDFQKGDIAEGYSVSREKKESFPLTVTSAQKNPTAFYLCASSRTGTDTQYFGPGTRLTVL.

This clone was seen more than once but under ten times. The CDR3 nucleotides read TGTGCCTGGTCCTATAGCAATCAGCCCCAGCATTTT. Translating gives CAWSYSNQPQHF. The chain uses TRBV30 and TRBJ1-5; unclear D gene. V lost 5 bases and J 0 bases, leaving 5 bases between the germline ends. Germline V CDR1 and CDR2: GTSNPN, SVGIG (reference sequence). This CDR3 contains 12 residues.

The V and J genes are TRBV20-1 and TRBJ2-2; a weak D match, TRBD2 (5 bases). The CDR3 has 11 amino acids. CDR1 is DFQATT, CDR2 SNEGSKA, per germline (reference sequence). Trimming left V 6 bases short and J 8 bases short, with 10 bases between. The CDR3 spells CSAADSGELFF. The CDR3 DNA is TGCAGTGCAGCGGACTCGGGGGAGCTGTTTTTT.

The chain recombines TRBV18 with TRBJ2-7; D is perhaps TRBD1 (7 bases). The germline V gene encodes CDR1 KGHSH and CDR2 LQKENI. The CDR3 has 17 amino acids. Trimming removed 0 bases from V and 1 base from J, with 16 bases in between. In DNA, the CDR3 is TGTGCCAGCTCACCACCGGGGGGTGAGGGGGCGTCCTACGAGCAGTACTTC. This sequence encodes CASSPPGGEGASYEQYF.

This clone has only a few counts. V usage is TRBV6-1 and J usage is TRBJ2-7; TRBD2 matches at 12 bases. Germline CDR1 is MNHNS and CDR2 is SASEGT. This CDR3 has 17 amino acids. Germline trimming cut 0 bases from V and 5 bases from J; bases unmatched to any gene: 8. The CDR3 DNA sequence: TGTGCCAGCAGTGAAGCGACTAGCGGGAGATTCGGGGACGAGCAGTACTTC. The encoded protein is CASSEATSGRFGDEQYF.

This chain links TRBV12-3 or TRBV12-4 with TRBJ2-1, with D possibly being TRBD2 (5 bases). Trimming cost V 7 bases and J 7 bases, with 11 bases left between them. The CDR3 spans 12 residues. This chain's CDR3 is CASTPTGNEQFF. The CDR3 region has the DNA TGTGCCAGCACTCCTACGGGGAATGAGCAGTTCTTC.

The chain joins TRBV5-4 to TRBJ1-1, with TRBD1 matching over 8 bases. The CDR3 runs to 14 residues. Trimming took 3 bases from V and 5 from J; bases not matched to a gene: 6. The germline gives CDR1 SGHNT, CDR2 YYREEE (reference sequence). The CDR3 region has the DNA TGTGCCAGCAGCTCAGCAGGGGGCCAGACTGAAGCTTTCTTT. Amino acid sequence: CASSSAGGQTEAFF.

This CDR3 reads CASSLGQSYGYTF. CDR3 in DNA: TGTGCCAGCAGCCTGGGACAGTCCTATGGCTACACCTTC. This chain joins TRBV5-6 and TRBJ1-2; 7 nucleotides agree with TRBD1. Germline V CDR1 and CDR2: SGHDT, YYEEEE. The CDR3 is made up of 13 amino acids. Trimming cost V 4 bases and J 4 bases; bases outside gene matches: 4.

The rearrangement uses TRBV2 and TRBJ2-7; TRBD2 aligns across 12 bases. V trimming: 6 bases; J trimming: 4 bases; junction bases outside the gene matches: 4. This CDR3 is built from 14 residues. From germline, CDR1 is SNHLY and CDR2 FYNNEI. CDR3 loop: CASSETSGGYEQYF. For the CDR3, the DNA is TGTGCCAGCAGCGAGACTAGCGGGGGTTACGAGCAGTACTTC.

CDR3 bases: TGTGCCAGCAGTTTACTAGCGGGAGTAAAAGAGACCCAGTACTTC. Translating gives CASSLLAGVKETQYF. This chain uses TRBV28 with TRBJ2-5; 10 bases match TRBD2. Per germline, CDR1 MDHEN and CDR2 SYDVKM. The CDR3 runs to 15 residues. With V trimmed by 2 bases and J by 3 bases, 3 bases remained unmatched.

The chain couples TRBV4-2 to TRBJ1-4, with TRBD1 matching over 9 bases. V dropped 4 bases and J dropped 4; count of bases not matched to a gene: 4. This CDR3 region has 15 residues. Germline V gene lookup returns CDR1 LGHNA and CDR2 YNFKEQ. As DNA, the CDR3 is TGTGCCAGCAGCCTAATGGACAGGGGTAATGAAAAACTGTTTTTT. Amino acid sequence: CASSLMDRGNEKLFF.

This clone was recorded a few times. The chain carries TRBV5-1 and TRBJ2-1; 7 bases map to TRBD2. The germline gives CDR1 SGHRS, CDR2 YFSETQ. The CDR3 loop spans 15 amino acids. J lost 6 bases, V lost 0 bases, and 6 bases had no gene match. The CDR3 DNA reads TGCGCCAGCAGCTTGGAGAATGGGGGGGTCAATGAGCAGTTCTTC. Its protein is CASSLENGGVNEQFF.

This clone has a handful of counts. J is TRBJ1-2 and V is TRBV6-2 or TRBV6-3; the D gene is possibly TRBD1 (6 bases). Germline V lookup: CDR1 MNHEY, CDR2 SVGEGT. V lost 5 bases and J 2 bases, leaving 12 bases between the germline ends. This CDR3 spans 14 amino acids. In DNA, the CDR3 is TGTGCCAGCAGTAGACAGGCGATAAACTATGGCTACACCTTC. Translating gives CASSRQAINYGYTF.

The chain uses TRBV5-4 and TRBJ2-7; 14 bases align to TRBD2. The CDR3 consists of 17 residues. J gave up 3 bases and V 0 bases, and 5 bases lay outside the gene matches. CDR1 and CDR2 (germline): SGHNT, YYREEE (reference sequence). CDR3 sequence (DNA): TGTGCCAGCAGCTTGGCGCCCGGGACTAGCGGGAGCTACGAGCAGTACTTC. Translating it yields CASSLAPGTSGSYEQYF. The variable domain in full, completed from reference TRBV5-4 and TRBJ2-7, reads ETGVTQSPTHLIKTRGQQVTLRCSSQSGHNTVSWYQQALGQGPQFIFQYYREEENGRGNFPPRFSGLQFPNYSSELNVNALELDDSALYLCASSLAPGTSGSYEQYFGPGTRLTVT.

The V call is TRBV29-1, the J call TRBJ2-1; 7 bases are shared with TRBD1. Germline CDR1 SQVTM, CDR2 ANQGSEA. This CDR3 is built from 15 residues. The trim removed 0 bases at V and 6 bases at J, leaving 8 bases unmatched. The CDR3 reads CSVEEGTVQGNEQFF. CDR3 DNA sequence: TGCAGCGTTGAAGAGGGGACAGTGCAAGGCAATGAGCAGTTCTTC.

The chain carries TRBV2 and TRBJ1-5; D may be TRBD1 (5 bases). Germline V lookup: CDR1 SNHLY, CDR2 FYNNEI. V was shortened by 5 bases and J by 1 base, with 15 bases between the two germline ends. CDR3 length: 16 residues. CDR3: CASSPDTTDSNQPQHF. The CDR3 DNA reads TGTGCCAGCAGTCCCGATACGACAGACAGCAATCAGCCCCAGCATTTT.